Each of the 17 T cell receptor beta chains below was sequenced from the same sample in a study of blood T cell repertoires in COVID-19. Libraries were prepared by immunoSEQ multiplex PCR; TCRdb keeps only in-frame clonotypes and omits some of them. The data show approximately 120,000 clones, around three quarters seen once. Sequencing was performed on peripheral blood. The receptors come from a human donor in a cohort sampled during active or convalescent COVID-19.

This chain links TRBV10-3 with TRBJ2-7; tentatively, D is TRBD1 (5 bases). The ends were cut back, 4 bases at V and 4 bases at J, with 14 bases in the middle. The CDR3 runs to 14 residues. Per germline, CDR1 ENHRY and CDR2 SYGVKD. The chain's CDR3 is CAISGTSSGYEQYF. In DNA form, the CDR3 reads TGTGCCATCAGTGGGACATCCAGTGGGTACGAGCAGTACTTC.

J is TRBJ1-1 and V is TRBV29-1; tentative D call: TRBD1 (5 bases). The germline V and J ends were trimmed by 7 bases and 1 base, with 19 bases remaining between them. Germline lookup yields CDR1 SQVTM and CDR2 ANQGSEA. This CDR3 is 15 amino acids long. CDR3 sequence reads: CSARGTQAGNTEAFF. CDR3 DNA sequence: TGCAGCGCCCGCGGGACTCAAGCAGGGAACACTGAAGCTTTCTTT.

J is TRBJ2-6 and V is TRBV6-2 or TRBV6-3; no definite D call. Trimming took 0 bases from V and 0 from J, leaving 12 bases between them. The CDR3 is 18 amino acids. The germline gives CDR1 MNHEY, CDR2 SVGEGT. The CDR3 sequence is CASSYSRPAYSGANVLTF. In nucleotides, the CDR3 is TGTGCCAGCAGTTACTCGCGGCCAGCGTACTCTGGGGCCAACGTCCTGACTTTC.

V usage is TRBV7-6 and J usage is TRBJ2-1, with 7 positions matching TRBD2. Losses at the gene ends were 8 bases for V and 0 bases for J; bases not matched to a gene: 19. The CDR3 consists of 19 residues. Germline values: CDR1 SGHVS, CDR2 FNYEAQ. The CDR3 nucleotides are TGTGCCAGCTCACATTCTTCCCGGGGACTATGGAGCTCCTACAATGAGCAGTTCTTC. Translating gives CASSHSSRGLWSSYNEQFF.

The chain links TRBV6-1 to TRBJ2-5, with 10 nucleotides matching TRBD1. Germline CDR1 and CDR2: MNHNS and SASEGT. V lost 7 bases, J lost 4 bases, and 9 bases stayed unmatched. The CDR3 consists of 15 residues. The CDR3 DNA is TGTGCCAGCAAAATTGGACAGGGGGGGTCAGAGACCCAGTACTTC. Translating it yields CASKIGQGGSETQYF.

The rearrangement links TRBV14 to TRBJ2-1; D remains unclear. Deletions cut 4 bases from V and 8 bases from J, with 15 bases between. From germline, CDR1 is SGHDN and CDR2 FVKESK. This CDR3 comprises 14 residues. CDR3 in DNA: TGTGCCAGCAGCCGCAAACAGTGGAACTATGAGCAGTTCTTC. The encoded protein is CASSRKQWNYEQFF.

The chain couples TRBV27 to TRBJ2-5, with 8 bases lining up with TRBD1. V trimming: 4 bases; J trimming: 3 bases; junction bases outside the gene matches: 7. The CDR3 loop spans 15 amino acids. CDR1 and CDR2 (germline): MNHEY, SMNVEV (reference sequence). The CDR3 nucleotides are TGTGCCAGCAGTTCCTCCGGGACAGGAAAAGAGACCCAGTACTTC. The encoded protein is CASSSSGTGKETQYF.

This rearrangement joins TRBV7-2 to TRBJ1-1; 7 bases line up with TRBD1. The J segment lost 3 bases and the V segment lost 5 bases, leaving 9 bases of the junction unmatched. Germline values: CDR1 SGHTA, CDR2 FQGNSA. The CDR3 extends over 15 amino acids. The CDR3 DNA follows: TGTGCCAGCAGCAGATACAGGGGAGCGTACACTGAAGCTTTCTTT. Protein product: CASSRYRGAYTEAFF. The full variable domain, in which reference TRBV7-2 and TRBJ1-1 provide the parts outside the CDR3, is GAGVSQSPSNKVTEKGKDVELRCDPISGHTALYWYRQSLGQGLEFLIYFQGNSAPDKSGLPSDRFSAERTGGSVSTLTIQRTQQEDSAVYLCASSRYRGAYTEAFFGQGTRLTVV.

This chain links TRBV3-1 (or the pseudogene TRBV3-2) with TRBJ2-7; 10 nucleotides align to TRBD2. The CDR3 has 16 residues. Germline trimming cut 0 bases from V and 5 bases from J; bases unmatched to any gene: 7. Germline assignment: CDR1 LGHDT and CDR2 YNNKEL (reference sequence). CDR3 protein: CASSQDMLAGDHEQYF. The CDR3 DNA is TGTGCCAGCAGCCAAGACATGCTAGCGGGAGACCACGAGCAGTACTTC.

The chain is built from TRBV7-9 and TRBJ1-1, with 7 bases matching TRBD1. Germline V gives CDR1 SEHNR, CDR2 FQNEAQ (reference sequence). The CDR3 extends over 16 amino acids. The V gene end was trimmed by 5 bases and the J gene end by 1 base; junction bases not matched to a gene: 10. CDR3 amino acids: CASSLRRQGPNTEAFF. Here the CDR3 DNA reads TGTGCCAGCAGCCTGAGACGACAGGGCCCGAACACTGAAGCTTTCTTT.

J is TRBJ2-6 and V is TRBV15, with no clear D. V lost 9 bases, J lost 2 bases, and 8 bases lay in between. Germline values: CDR1 LNHNV, CDR2 YYDKDF (reference sequence). This CDR3 spans 13 amino acids. Written as DNA, the CDR3 is TGTGCCACTATAATTCCTGGGGCCAACGTCCTGACTTTC. Its protein product is CATIIPGANVLTF.

This clone came up a few times. The chain recombines TRBV18 with TRBJ1-1; 7 nucleotides line up with TRBD1. The CDR3 extends over 14 amino acids. Germline CDR1 is KGHSH and CDR2 is LQKENI. V shed 2 bases, J shed 4 bases, and the junction held 4 bases outside the gene matches. The CDR3, as DNA: TGTGCCAGCTCACCAACGACAGGGATCACTGAAGCTTTCTTT. Encoded protein: CASSPTTGITEAFF.

This clone was seen ten or more times. The V call is TRBV7-3, the J call TRBJ2-3, with 9 positions matching TRBD2. The V segment lost 3 bases and the J segment 6 bases; nucleotides outside the gene matches: 7. From germline, CDR1 is SGHTA and CDR2 FQGTGA. CDR3 size: 15 residues. CDR3: CASSFSGSEGDTQYF. The DNA for the CDR3 is TGTGCCAGCAGCTTTAGCGGGAGCGAGGGGGATACGCAGTATTTT. Combining the CDR3 with reference TRBV7-3 and TRBJ2-3 gives the whole variable domain GAGVSQTPSNKVTEKGKYVELRCDPISGHTALYWYRQSLGQGPEFLIYFQGTGAADDSGLPNDRFFAVRPEGSVSTLKIQRTERGDSAVYLCASSFSGSEGDTQYFGPGTRLTVL.

CDR3 sequence reads: CASSASDRLNSPLHF. The DNA of the CDR3 is TGTGCCAGCAGTGCCTCGGACAGATTAAATTCACCCCTCCACTTT. This sequence joins TRBV27 and TRBJ1-6; the D gene is possibly TRBD1 (6 bases). Trimming took off 5 bases at V and 7 bases at J, with 15 bases between the two ends. The CDR3 sequence is 15 residues long. CDR1 is MNHEY, CDR2 SMNVEV, per germline (reference sequence).

This clone was detected a few times. The V and J genes are TRBV19 and TRBJ1-4; TRBD1 agrees at 7 bases. V shed 3 bases, J shed 5 bases, and the junction held 3 bases outside the gene matches. Germline-derived CDR1 and CDR2 are LNHDA and SQIVND (reference sequence). The CDR3 runs 14 residues. DNA of the CDR3: TGTGCCAGTAGTATGGACAGGTGGAATGAAAAACTGTTTTTT. Its translation is CASSMDRWNEKLFF. Using reference TRBV19 and TRBJ1-4 for the parts outside the CDR3, the full variable domain is DGGITQSPKYLFRKEGQNVTLSCEQNLNHDAMYWYRQDPGQGLRLIYYSQIVNDFQKGDIAEGYSVSREKKESFPLTVTSAQKNPTAFYLCASSMDRWNEKLFFGSGTQLSVL.

The V gene is TRBV15, the J gene TRBJ2-5; 8 bases map to TRBD1. The ends lost 0 bases at V and 4 bases at J; junction bases unmatched: 10. The V gene's germline CDR1 is LNHNV and CDR2 YYDKDF (reference sequence). The CDR3 contains 17 residues. The CDR3 nucleotides are TGTGCCACCAGCAGAGACCGGACAGGGTATTTTCTAGAGACCCAGTACTTC. This codes for CATSRDRTGYFLETQYF.

The rearrangement uses TRBV14 and TRBJ2-1; D is possibly TRBD2 (6 bases). Germline V gene sequence: CDR1 SGHDN, CDR2 FVKESK. The CDR3 covers 18 residues. V was pared by 0 bases and J by 1 base, with 16 bases between. The CDR3 loop is CASSQEVWGRTSYNEQFF. CDR3 bases: TGTGCCAGCAGCCAAGAAGTGTGGGGGAGGACGTCCTACAATGAGCAGTTCTTC.